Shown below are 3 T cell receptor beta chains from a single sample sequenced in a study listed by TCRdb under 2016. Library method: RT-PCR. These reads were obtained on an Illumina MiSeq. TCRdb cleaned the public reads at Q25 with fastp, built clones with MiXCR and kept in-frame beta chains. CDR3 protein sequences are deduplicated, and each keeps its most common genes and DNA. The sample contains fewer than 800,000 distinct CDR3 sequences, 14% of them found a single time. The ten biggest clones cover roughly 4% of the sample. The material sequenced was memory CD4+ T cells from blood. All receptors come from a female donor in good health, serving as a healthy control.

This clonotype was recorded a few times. In DNA form, the CDR3 reads TGCAGTGCTAGACCCGTGACAGGTACTGAAGCTTTCTTT. Its protein product is CSARPVTGTEAFF. This chain joins TRBV20-1 and TRBJ1-1; D is perhaps TRBD1 (6 bases). The CDR3 is made up of 13 amino acids. V lost 2 bases to trimming and J lost 5 bases, with 12 bases between them. Germline-derived CDR1 and CDR2 are DFQATT and SNEGSKA (reference sequence).

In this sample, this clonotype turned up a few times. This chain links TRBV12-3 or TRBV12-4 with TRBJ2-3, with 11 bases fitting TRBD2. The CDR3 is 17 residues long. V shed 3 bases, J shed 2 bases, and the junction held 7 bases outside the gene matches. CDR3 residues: CASSFRGLAGVTDTQYF. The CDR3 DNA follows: TGTGCCAGCAGTTTCCGCGGACTAGCGGGCGTCACAGATACGCAGTATTTT.

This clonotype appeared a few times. The CDR3 DNA reads as TGTGCCAGCAGTTTCACGGGCAGGACACCTAATTCACCCCTCCACTTT. Protein: CASSFTGRTPNSPLHF. The chain joins TRBV27 to TRBJ1-6, with D possibly being TRBD1 (5 bases). The CDR3 totals 16 residues. Germline CDR1 MNHEY, CDR2 SMNVEV (reference sequence). Deletions cut 3 bases from V and 6 bases from J, with 15 bases between.